This T cell receptor beta chain was retrieved from a study of siplizumab effects on memory and regulatory T cells. General study results and limits: Naive T cells appeared more varied than memory cells and looked like key alloresponse contributors. Unstimulated subsets accounted for the mapping of only a minor share of the clones that were alloreactive. Assignment of a naive or memory phenotype failed for roughly 75-95% of the proliferating CD4+ or CD8+ clones. The study found that mappable alloreactive CD4+ clones averaged about 70% Treg-derived with siplizumab and under 35% in controls.

Comments on this clone: Its antigen is currently unknown.

Using immunoSEQ multiplex PCR, the repertoire was profiled, and TCRdb retains in-frame clones only, with some absent. The table has around 100,000 clones, 75% to 95% seen once; the top ten hold 0.15%. This CDR3 region has 16 residues. The germline CDR1 and CDR2 sequences are SGHNT and YENEEA. Trimming removed 5 bases from V and 4 bases from J; junction bases left unmatched: 10. This sequence originates from a human donor in good health. Sample: CD4+ T cells sorted from blood. The J gene is TRBJ2-5, the V gene TRBV11-3, with 10 bases identical to TRBD1. The CDR3 loop is CASSPETGGVRETQYF. The DNA for the CDR3 is TGTGCCAGCAGCCCTGAGACAGGGGGCGTCAGAGAGACCCAGTACTTC.